This is a list of T cell receptor beta chains from one sample in a study of technical replicates of blood from a few donors. Clones were sequenced by immunoSEQ multiplex PCR, and TCRdb holds only the in-frame ones, with some missing. Altogether fewer than 90,000 clones are present, 75% to 90% being singletons, with the ten largest covering about 0.41%. Sequencing was performed on T cells isolated from PBMCs. The receptors come from a human donor in good health. The CDR3 runs from the conserved cysteine through the conserved F or W. A D gene is named only where the DNA matches it firmly. The size of a clone is reported for some rows only, either as once, few or many, or as a class for expanded clones.

d_gene | j_gene | abundance | v_gene | CDR3aa | CDR3nt
TRBD1 | TRBJ2-5 | NA | TRBV11-2 | CASRTWDRQETQYF | TGTGCCAGCAGAACCTGGGACAGACAAGAGACCCAGTACTTC
NA | TRBJ2-7 | NA | TRBV4-1 | CASSQARFGEQYF | TGCGCCAGCAGCCAAGCTCGTTTCGGGGAGCAGTACTTC
NA | TRBJ2-7 | NA | TRBV7-9 | CASSLGTGEQYF | TGTGCCAGCAGCTTGGGTACGGGGGAGCAGTACTTC
NA | TRBJ2-2 | few | TRBV18 | CASSPRTSGELFF | TGTGCCAGCTCACCAAGAACTAGCGGGGAGCTGTTTTTT
NA | TRBJ2-7 | NA | TRBV6-5 | CASHRGSGEQYF | TGTGCCAGCCATCGAGGCTCCGGGGAGCAGTACTTC
NA | TRBJ2-5 | NA | TRBV20-1 | CSAEGETQYF | TGCAGTGCTGAGGGAGAGACCCAGTACTTC
NA | TRBJ1-5 | NA | TRBV6-5 | CASTPDSYSNQPQHF | TGTGCCAGCACCCCGGACAGCTATAGCAATCAGCCCCAGCATTTT
TRBD2 | TRBJ2-3 | NA | TRBV27 | CASSFRAGAFDTQYF | TGTGCCAGCAGTTTCAGGGCGGGAGCCTTCGATACGCAGTATTTT
NA | TRBJ1-2 | few | TRBV19 | CASSIDQGYYGYTF | TGTGCCAGTAGTATAGATCAGGGATACTATGGCTACACCTTC
NA | TRBJ2-7 | NA | TRBV4-1 | CASSQDPLSPREQYF | TGCGCCAGCAGCCAAGACCCCCTAAGCCCCAGGGAGCAGTACTTC
NA | TRBJ2-7 | NA | TRBV2 | CASSGPGQTSSYEQYF | TGTGCCAGCAGTGGGCCGGGACAAACGAGCTCCTACGAGCAGTACTTC
NA | TRBJ2-1 | NA | TRBV12-1 | CASSAPLAGESYNEQFF | TGTGCCAGCAGCGCACCCTTAGCGGGAGAAAGCTACAATGAGCAGTTCTTC
NA | TRBJ1-5 | few | TRBV25-1 | CASSKQGPNQPQHF | TGTGCCAGCAGTAAACAGGGACCCAATCAGCCCCAGCATTTT
TRBD1 | TRBJ2-5 | once | TRBV5-6 | CASSTRTGGRETQYF | TGTGCCAGCAGCACCAGGACAGGGGGCCGGGAGACCCAGTACTTC
TRBD1 | TRBJ1-1 | NA | TRBV9 | CASSSWTGNTEAFF | TGTGCCAGCAGCTCATGGACAGGGAACACTGAAGCTTTCTTT
NA | TRBJ2-3 | NA | TRBV6-1 | CASSDWSVDTQYF | TGTGCCAGCAGTGATTGGTCAGTGGATACGCAGTATTTT
NA | TRBJ2-1 | NA | TRBV2 | CASSVWGTDNEQFF | TGTGCCAGCAGTGTTTGGGGCACGGACAATGAGCAGTTCTTC
NA | TRBJ2-1 | NA | TRBV6-5 | CASLSGYNEQFF | TGTGCCAGCCTTAGCGGTTACAATGAGCAGTTCTTC
TRBD1 | TRBJ1-1 | NA | TRBV30 | CAWSAHPPGQGARSTEAFF | TGTGCCTGGAGTGCCCACCCACCGGGACAGGGGGCGAGAAGCACTGAAGCTTTCTTT
TRBD2 | TRBJ2-7 | NA | TRBV30 | CAWSGRTSGNYEQYF | TGTGCCTGGAGTGGCCGGACTAGCGGGAATTACGAGCAGTACTTC
TRBD1 | TRBJ2-2 | NA | TRBV29-1 | CSVGPGQGDTGELFF | TGCAGCGTTGGTCCGGGACAGGGAGACACCGGGGAGCTGTTTTTT
TRBD2 | TRBJ2-1 | NA | TRBV7-8 | CASSLNSGLAGVEQFF | TGTGCCAGCAGCTTAAACTCGGGACTAGCGGGAGTTGAGCAGTTCTTC
NA | TRBJ2-3 | NA | TRBV2 | CASSAGSGADTQYF | TGTGCCAGCAGTGCCGGGAGTGGGGCAGATACGCAGTATTTT
NA | TRBJ2-7 | NA | TRBV28 | CASSLVSGHEQYF | TGTGCCAGCAGTTTAGTGAGCGGCCACGAGCAGTACTTC
NA | TRBJ2-1 | few | TRBV14 | CASSRGGAYNEQFF | TGTGCCAGCAGCCGAGGGGGAGCGTACAATGAGCAGTTCTTC
NA | TRBJ1-1 | few | TRBV9 | CASSVLLPGEAFF | TGTGCCAGCAGCGTACTCCTGCCGGGTGAAGCTTTCTTT
TRBD1 | TRBJ2-5 | NA | TRBV7-6 | CASSLAVTGGGETQYF | TGTGCCAGCAGCTTAGCGGTGACAGGGGGTGGGGAGACCCAGTACTTC
NA | TRBJ2-3 | NA | TRBV6-4 | CASSAFYSTDTQYF | TGTGCCAGCAGTGCCTTCTACAGCACAGATACGCAGTATTTT
TRBD1 | TRBJ2-1 | NA | TRBV23-1 | CASGKHKQGARGNEQFF | TGCGCCAGCGGGAAACACAAACAGGGGGCTAGGGGGAATGAGCAGTTCTTC
NA | TRBJ2-2 | NA | TRBV28 | CASSFSDQGPTGELFF | TGTGCCAGCAGTTTTTCCGACCAGGGGCCCACCGGGGAGCTGTTTTTT
TRBD2 | TRBJ2-5 | NA | TRBV19 | CASSILAGGPSETQYF | TGTGCCAGTAGCATACTAGCGGGAGGGCCCTCAGAGACCCAGTACTTC
NA | TRBJ2-3 | once | TRBV30 | CAWSAAGSELFSFTDTQYF | TGTGCCTGGAGTGCGGCCGGGAGCGAACTCTTTTCTTTCACAGATACGCAGTATTTT
TRBD2 | TRBJ2-1 | NA | TRBV10-3 | CAISESGREGNEQFF | TGTGCCATCAGTGAGTCGGGGCGGGAGGGCAATGAGCAGTTCTTC
TRBD1 | TRBJ1-2 | NA | TRBV10-3 | CAIRDHRGYNYGYTF | TGTGCCATCAGAGACCACAGGGGGTATAACTATGGCTACACCTTC
TRBD1 | TRBJ1-2 | NA | TRBV28 | CASSFPTGIYGYTF | TGTGCCAGCAGTTTCCCGACAGGGATCTATGGCTACACCTTC